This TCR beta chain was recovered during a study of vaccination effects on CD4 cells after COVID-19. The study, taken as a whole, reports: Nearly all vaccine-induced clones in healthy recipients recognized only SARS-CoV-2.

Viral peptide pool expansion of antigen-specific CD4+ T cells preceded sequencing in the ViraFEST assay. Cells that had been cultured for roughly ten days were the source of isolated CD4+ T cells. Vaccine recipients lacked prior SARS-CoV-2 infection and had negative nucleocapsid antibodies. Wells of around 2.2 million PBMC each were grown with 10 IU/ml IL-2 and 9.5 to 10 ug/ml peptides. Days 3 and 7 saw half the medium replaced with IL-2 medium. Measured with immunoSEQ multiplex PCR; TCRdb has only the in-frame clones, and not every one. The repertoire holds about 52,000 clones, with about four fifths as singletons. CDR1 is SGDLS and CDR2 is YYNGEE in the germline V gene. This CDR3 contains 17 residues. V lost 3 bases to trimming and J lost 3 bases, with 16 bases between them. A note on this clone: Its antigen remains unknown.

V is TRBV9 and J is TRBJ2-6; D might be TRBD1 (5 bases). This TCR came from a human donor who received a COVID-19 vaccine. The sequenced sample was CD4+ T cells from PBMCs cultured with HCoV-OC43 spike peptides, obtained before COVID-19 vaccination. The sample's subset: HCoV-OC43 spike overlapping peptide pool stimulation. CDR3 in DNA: TGTGCCAGCAGCGCCCATTCAGGGTCAGGTGGGGCCAACGTCCTGACTTTC. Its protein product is CASSAHSGSGGANVLTF.